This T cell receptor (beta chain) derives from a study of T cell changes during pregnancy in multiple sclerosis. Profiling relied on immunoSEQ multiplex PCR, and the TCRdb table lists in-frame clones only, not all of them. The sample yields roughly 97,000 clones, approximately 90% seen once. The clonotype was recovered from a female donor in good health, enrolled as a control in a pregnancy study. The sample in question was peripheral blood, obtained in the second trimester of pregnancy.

For the CDR3, the DNA is TGCGCCAGCAGCCCCTGGACAGGAGAGACCCAGTACTTC. This encodes CASSPWTGETQYF. This rearrangement joins TRBV5-1 to TRBJ2-5, with TRBD1 matching 7 bases. Germline assignment: CDR1 SGHRS and CDR2 YFSETQ. The CDR3 totals 13 residues. The trim removed 4 bases at V and 4 bases at J, leaving 4 bases unmatched.